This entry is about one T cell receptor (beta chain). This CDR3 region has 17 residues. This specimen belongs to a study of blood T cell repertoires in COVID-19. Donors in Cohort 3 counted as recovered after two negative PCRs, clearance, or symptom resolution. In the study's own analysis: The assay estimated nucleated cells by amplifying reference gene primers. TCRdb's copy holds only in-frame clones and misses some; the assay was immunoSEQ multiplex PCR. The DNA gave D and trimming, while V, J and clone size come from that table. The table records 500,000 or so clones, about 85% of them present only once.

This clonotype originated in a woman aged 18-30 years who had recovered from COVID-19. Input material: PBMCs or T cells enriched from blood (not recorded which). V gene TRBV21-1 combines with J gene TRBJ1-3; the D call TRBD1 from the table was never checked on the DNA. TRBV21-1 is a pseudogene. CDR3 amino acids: CASGTDREFCDGNTIYF. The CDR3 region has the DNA TGTGCCAGCGGGACGGACAGGGAGTTTTGTGATGGAAACACCATATATTTT.